This TCR beta chain emerged from a study of post-analysis software for immune sequencing data (dated by TCRdb to 2015 to 2017). Concerning the study at large: The recorded disease courses included relapsing-remitting, secondary progressive and progressive-relapsing multiple sclerosis, and some patients had no subtype annotation. The patient repertoires were set against about 12 previously published healthy control repertoires from donors whose ages ranged from roughly 6 to 27 years. A subset of samples was prepared in parallel using single-end sample barcoding, then pooled and co-amplified after Illumina adapter ligation.

This clonotype was detected a few times. Its antigen is currently not known. No much larger clone exists at a distance of one base, and base qualities are not known. The CDR3, from cysteine to phenylalanine, totals 15 residues. The retained sequence is limited to the CDR3, 45 bases, with the frame set at the first base. Deletion took 5 bases off V and 2 bases off J, with a span of 15 bases between the germline ends. In the germline V gene, CDR1 corresponds to ENHRY and CDR2 to SYGVKD. Summary of the overall study and its limitations: Strong co-clustering of samples prepared in the same batch was shown by direct clustering with F measure, prompting a batch-effect correction. The multiple sclerosis patient group was slightly younger than the control group. Multiple sclerosis patients had significantly lower normalized Chao1 diversity than controls, a result that suggests substantial peripheral T-cell clonal expansion. Patients showed significantly higher frequencies than controls for several TRBV segments, among them TRBV5-6, TRBV5-1 and TRBV20-1.

The library was made by PCR. The reads were generated on an Illumina HiSeq 2500. Unique molecular identifiers were incorporated into TCR beta cDNA libraries to reduce PCR and sequencing biases. Every 1 to 10 million input T cells yielded approximately 500,000 cDNA molecules, meaning each molecule approximated one T cell. The same protocol used for the earlier healthy control dataset was applied to prepare and sequence the patient libraries. Samples belonging to the same batch were prepared together, multiplexed and sequenced on a shared HiSeq lane. Processing in the source paper ran as follows. Raw barcoded reads were processed with MIGEC, discarding single-read molecular identifier groups before consensus assembly and CDR3 extraction. Clonotype tables were post-analysed with VDJtools, and diversity was normalized by down-sampling all datasets to the smallest sample size. Repertoire overlap clustering matched CDR3 amino acid but not nucleotide sequences to correct batch-related cross-sample contamination. The public reads were quality trimmed at Q25 with fastp and then assembled into clones with MiXCR by TCRdb, keeping productive beta chains. Rows are unified per CDR3 protein, each entry keeping the most common DNA and genes. TCRdb, not the original authors, processed these V and J calls. The sample contains 150,000 or so distinct CDR3 sequences, roughly 40% of them found a single time. The ten largest clonotypes hold around 30% of the sample.

This specimen's time point label, interpreted: second blood draw from one MS patient after hematopoietic stem cell transplantation. To demonstrate the VDJtools post-analysis software, TCR beta repertoires were profiled from the peripheral blood of some 12 young patients with multiple sclerosis. The patients with multiple sclerosis were children and adolescents between about 6 and 15 years of age. The chain is encoded by TRBV10-3 joined to TRBJ2-5; the D segment could be TRBD2, given 6 matching bases. This material consisted of blood, taken after autologous hematopoietic stem cell transplantation. This TCR derives from a girl aged 5-17 years with multiple sclerosis. Donor details come from another sample of the same person, matched by shared clones. The DNA sequence is as follows: TGTGCCATCAGTTTACCCGCGGGACCTCAAGAGACCCAGTACTTC. This sequence encodes CAISLPAGPQETQYF.